A single sample gave rise to the 5 T cell receptor beta chains below, sequenced in a study of T cells in Graves' hyperthyroidism and ophthalmopathy. TCR beta CDR3 regions were amplified from RNA transcripts. The primer set for the first-round RT-PCR of the TCR CDR3 was HTBI. TCRdb analysed the multiplex PCR reads with MiXCR anew, one entry per CDR3 protein. This table holds approximately 330,000 distinct CDR3 sequences, around a fifth found once. Source material: blood. The receptors were gathered from a woman aged 45-65 years with Graves' hyperthyroidism.

This clonotype was seen many times. The rearrangement links TRBV11-2 to TRBJ2-5; TRBD1 agrees at 10 bases. J lost 4 bases, V lost 5 bases, and 4 bases had no gene match. Germline V gives CDR1 SGHAT, CDR2 FQNNGV. The CDR3 is 14 residues long. In nucleotides, the CDR3 is TGTGCCAGCAGCCCGGGACAGGGGCGAGAGACCCAGTACTTC. Translation gives CASSPGQGRETQYF.

A word on this clonotype: With a much larger clone just one base away, this may be a read error. The gene calls are TRBV2 and TRBJ1-1, with D maybe TRBD1 (5 bases). Trimming shortened V by 8 bases and J by 0 bases, and 7 bases separated the two germline ends. From germline, CDR1 is SNHLY and CDR2 FYNNEI. The CDR3 sequence is 12 residues long. Written as DNA, the CDR3 is TGTGCCAGCGGAGGGGTGAACACTGAAGCTTTCTTT. Residues: CASGGVNTEAFF.

In this sample, this clonotype turned up many times. The chain recombines TRBV20-1 with TRBJ2-1; no clear D gene. The germline V gene has CDR1 DFQATT and CDR2 SNEGSKA (reference sequence). The CDR3 is made up of 12 amino acids. V lost 2 bases and J 8 bases, leaving 10 bases between the germline ends. Here the CDR3 DNA reads TGCAGTGCTAGATGGGTTCGAGATGAGCAGTTCTTC. This gives the protein CSARWVRDEQFF.

This clonotype has ten or more counts. The chain employs TRBV6-1 and TRBJ1-1; unclear D gene. The CDR3 has 14 residues. The V and J ends lost 5 bases and 4 bases respectively, with 14 bases between them. Germline lookup yields CDR1 MNHNS and CDR2 SASEGT. CDR3 nucleotides: TGTGCCAGCAGTCAGAAAGGGTGGGGCACTGAAGCTTTCTTT. Translating gives CASSQKGWGTEAFF.

This clonotype was seen many times. CDR3 coding DNA: TGTGCCAGCAGCCAAGCGTTCCCTCCTCAAGAGACCCAGTACTTC. The encoded protein is CASSQAFPPQETQYF. The chain links TRBV3-1 to TRBJ2-5; D is ambiguous. Germline V gives CDR1 LGHDT, CDR2 YNNKEL (reference sequence). Trimming removed 1 base at V and 2 bases at J, with 11 bases between. The CDR3 extends over 15 amino acids.